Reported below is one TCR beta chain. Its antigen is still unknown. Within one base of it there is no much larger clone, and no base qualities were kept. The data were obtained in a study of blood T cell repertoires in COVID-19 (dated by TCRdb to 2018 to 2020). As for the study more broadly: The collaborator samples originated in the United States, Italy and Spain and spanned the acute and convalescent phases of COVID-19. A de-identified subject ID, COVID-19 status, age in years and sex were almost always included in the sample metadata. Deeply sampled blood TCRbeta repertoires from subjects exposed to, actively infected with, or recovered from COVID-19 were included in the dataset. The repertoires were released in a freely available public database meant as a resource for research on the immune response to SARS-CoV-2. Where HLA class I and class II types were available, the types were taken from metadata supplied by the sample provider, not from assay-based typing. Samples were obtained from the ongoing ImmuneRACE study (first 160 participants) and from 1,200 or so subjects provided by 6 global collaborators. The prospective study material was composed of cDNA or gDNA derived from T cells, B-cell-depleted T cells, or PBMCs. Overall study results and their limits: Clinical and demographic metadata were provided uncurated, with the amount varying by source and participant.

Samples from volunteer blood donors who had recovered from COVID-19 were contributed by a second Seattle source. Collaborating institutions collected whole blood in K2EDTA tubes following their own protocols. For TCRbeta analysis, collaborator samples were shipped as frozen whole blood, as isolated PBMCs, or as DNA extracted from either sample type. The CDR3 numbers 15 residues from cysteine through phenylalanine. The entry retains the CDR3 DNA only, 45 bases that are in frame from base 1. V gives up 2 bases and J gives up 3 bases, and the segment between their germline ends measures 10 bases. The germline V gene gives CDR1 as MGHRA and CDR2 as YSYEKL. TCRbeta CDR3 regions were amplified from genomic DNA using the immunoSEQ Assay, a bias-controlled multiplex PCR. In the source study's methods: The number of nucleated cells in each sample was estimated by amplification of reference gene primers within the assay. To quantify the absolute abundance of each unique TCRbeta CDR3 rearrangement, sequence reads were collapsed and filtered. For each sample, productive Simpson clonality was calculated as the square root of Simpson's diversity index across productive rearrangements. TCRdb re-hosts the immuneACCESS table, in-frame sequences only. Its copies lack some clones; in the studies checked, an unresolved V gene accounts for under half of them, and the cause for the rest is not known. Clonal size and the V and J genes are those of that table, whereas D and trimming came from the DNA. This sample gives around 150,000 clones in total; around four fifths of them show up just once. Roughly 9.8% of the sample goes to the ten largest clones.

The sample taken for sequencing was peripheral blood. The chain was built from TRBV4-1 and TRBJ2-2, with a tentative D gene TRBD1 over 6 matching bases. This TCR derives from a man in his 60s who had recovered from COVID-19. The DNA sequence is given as TGCGCCAGCAGCCAAACAACAGGGCACACCGGGGAGCTGTTTTTT. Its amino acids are CASSQTTGHTGELFF.